Below are 16 T cell receptor beta chains sequenced from a single sample in a study of blood T cell repertoires in COVID-19. Using immunoSEQ multiplex PCR, the repertoire was profiled, and TCRdb retains in-frame clones only, with some absent. There are 35,000 to 45,000 clones in the sample; about nine tenths occur only once, and roughly an eighth lies in the top ten. Material for sequencing was peripheral blood. These receptors were collected from a human donor in a cohort sampled during active COVID-19.

This chain uses TRBV6-2 or TRBV6-3 with TRBJ1-5, with unresolved D. Trimming removed 6 bases from V and 4 bases from J, with 22 bases in between. Germline CDR1 and CDR2: MNHEY and SVGEGT. The CDR3 totals 17 residues. The CDR3 spells CASSPTLRGQLNQPQHF. DNA for the CDR3: TGTGCCAGCAGCCCTACCCTTCGCGGGCAGTTAAATCAGCCCCAGCATTTT.

The chain joins TRBV7-9 to TRBJ2-7; TRBD2 is a possible D gene (5 bases). Looked up from germline, CDR1 is SEHNR and CDR2 is FQNEAQ (reference sequence). V lost 5 bases and J 6 bases, leaving 20 bases between the germline ends. CDR3 length: 15 amino acids. The CDR3 loop reads CASSPPIPPRAEQYF. For the CDR3, the DNA is TGTGCCAGCAGCCCCCCTATACCGCCGAGGGCCGAGCAGTACTTC.

This clone was seen a single time. CDR3 sequence reads: CAWRGGQTPNTGELFF. The CDR3 DNA reads as TGTGCCTGGAGAGGGGGCCAGACACCGAACACCGGGGAGCTGTTTTTT. The rearrangement joins TRBV30 to TRBJ2-2, with 7 bases matching TRBD1. The CDR3 covers 16 residues. The V segment lost 3 bases and the J segment 0 bases; nucleotides outside the gene matches: 7. Per the germline V gene, CDR1 is GTSNPN and CDR2 is SVGIG (reference sequence).

J is TRBJ1-1 and V is TRBV6-5; 10 nucleotides line up with TRBD1. In germline, CDR1 is MNHEY, CDR2 SVGAGI. J gave up 4 bases and V 2 bases, and 7 bases lay outside the gene matches. The CDR3 consists of 16 residues. The DNA for the CDR3 is TGTGCCAGCAGTTACGGGTGGGACAGGGGAATCACTGAAGCTTTCTTT. Amino acid sequence: CASSYGWDRGITEAFF.

This chain joins TRBV7-7 and TRBJ2-5, with 11 bases that match TRBD2. Germline trimming cut 4 bases from V and 3 bases from J; bases unmatched to any gene: 4. CDR3 length: 15 residues. From germline, CDR1 is SSHAT and CDR2 FNYEAQ (reference sequence). The CDR3 protein is CASSSGLAGKETQYF. The DNA of the CDR3 is TGTGCCAGCAGCTCCGGACTAGCGGGTAAAGAGACCCAGTACTTC.

This chain connects TRBV5-4 to TRBJ2-7, with TRBD1 as a possible D gene (6 bases). With 2 bases removed from V and 2 bases from J, the gap between germline ends came to 20 bases. The V gene's germline CDR1 is SGHNT and CDR2 YYREEE (reference sequence). This CDR3 is 17 amino acids long. In nucleotides, the CDR3 is TGTGCCAGCAGCTTAAATTCCGGGACATCATACGCCTACGAGCAGTACTTC. Translating gives CASSLNSGTSYAYEQYF.

The gene calls are TRBV19 and TRBJ2-2; 11 nucleotides match TRBD2. V gave up 3 bases and J gave up 0 bases; unmatched junction bases: 6. This CDR3 region has 18 residues. From germline, CDR1 is LNHDA and CDR2 SQIVND (reference sequence). CDR3 sequence (DNA): TGTGCCAGTAGTATCCCTCTAGCGGGGGGTACGAACACCGGGGAGCTGTTTTTT. Protein: CASSIPLAGGTNTGELFF.

The rearrangement links TRBV5-5 to TRBJ1-5; perhaps TRBD1 as D (6 bases). CDR3 length: 15 amino acids. The germline V gene has CDR1 SGHKS and CDR2 YYEKEE (reference sequence). V dropped 3 bases and J dropped 1 base, with 11 bases sitting between them. The CDR3 nucleotides are TGTGCCAGCAGCTGGGGGGGCCGGAGCAATCAGCCCCAGCATTTT. Its translation: CASSWGGRSNQPQHF.

The rearrangement joins TRBV6-4 to TRBJ2-1; 9 positions agree with TRBD1. The V segment lost 0 bases and the J segment 7 bases; nucleotides outside the gene matches: 10. Per the germline V gene, CDR1 is MRHNA and CDR2 is SNTAGT. This CDR3 has 17 amino acids. CDR3 region: CASSDSGGQGLGNEQFF. The CDR3 DNA sequence: TGTGCCAGCAGTGACTCGGGGGGACAGGGTCTAGGAAATGAGCAGTTCTTC.

The chain couples TRBV6-5 to TRBJ2-7; 8 bases match TRBD1. Germline V lookup: CDR1 MNHEY, CDR2 SVGAGI. CDR3 length: 16 amino acids. V shed 4 bases and J 0 bases; nucleotides not matched to a gene: 8. The CDR3 region is CASSSTGGLSSYEQYF. CDR3 sequence (DNA): TGTGCCAGCAGTTCTACAGGGGGATTGAGCTCCTACGAGCAGTACTTC.

The chain combines TRBV30 with TRBJ1-4, with D uncertain. Germline V gene lookup returns CDR1 GTSNPN and CDR2 SVGIG (reference sequence). V was shortened by 0 bases and J by 5 bases, with 7 bases between the two germline ends. The CDR3 loop spans 13 amino acids. CDR3 in DNA: TGTGCCTGGAGTGTCCGGGAGAATGAAAAACTGTTTTTT. Its translation: CAWSVRENEKLFF.

The J gene is TRBJ1-2, the V gene TRBV10-3, with 12 bases that match TRBD1. The length of the CDR3 is 15 residues. Trimming at V came to 5 bases and at J to 7 bases, leaving 8 bases not matched to a gene. Germline CDR1 reads ENHRY; CDR2 reads SYGVKD. CDR3 loop: CAISHPGQGALGYTF. The CDR3, as DNA: TGTGCCATCAGTCACCCGGGACAGGGGGCTCTTGGCTACACCTTC.

V usage is TRBV6-4 and J usage is TRBJ1-5, with 10 bases lining up with TRBD1. With 7 bases clipped from V and 8 bases from J, the junction kept 14 bases outside the gene matches. The germline gives CDR1 MRHNA, CDR2 SNTAGT. This CDR3 has 16 residues. In DNA, the CDR3 is TGTGCCAGCACTGGGACAGGGGCCCCTTATCAGGAGCCCCAGCATTTT. It yields the protein CASTGTGAPYQEPQHF.

The V gene is TRBV12-5, the J gene TRBJ2-1; TRBD2 aligns across 8 bases. The ends lost 1 base at V and 6 bases at J; junction bases unmatched: 5. This CDR3 has 15 residues. Germline CDR1 reads LGHNT; CDR2 reads FRNRAP. The CDR3 DNA is TGTGCTAGTGGTTTGGGCGGGGGGCCCCTCAATGAGCAGTTCTTC. This encodes CASGLGGGPLNEQFF.

The chain uses TRBV4-1 and TRBJ2-7; 7 bases are a match to TRBD1. The ends lost 0 bases at V and 2 bases at J; junction bases unmatched: 7. Germline assignment: CDR1 MGHRA and CDR2 YSYEKL. This CDR3 has 16 residues. The CDR3 DNA is TGCGCCAGCAGCCAAGATGGCGCAGGGGGAACCTACGAGCAGTACTTC. This gives the protein CASSQDGAGGTYEQYF.

The DNA of the CDR3 is TGTGCCAGCAGCAGGGACAGGTCCCCTAATCAGCCCCAGCATTTT. Translated: CASSRDRSPNQPQHF. The rearrangement uses TRBV7-9 and TRBJ1-5; 8 nucleotides agree with TRBD1. CDR3 length equals 15 residues. V shed 5 bases and J 4 bases; nucleotides not matched to a gene: 7. Germline CDR1 SEHNR, CDR2 FQNEAQ (reference sequence).